Here is one T cell receptor beta chain with its context. No antigen is known for it. It has no much larger one-base neighbor in the sample; base qualities were not kept. This sample was taken from a study of cytomegalovirus exposure and HLA in healthy donors (TCRdb year 2017). Regarding the research as a whole: In an earlier analysis of roughly 500 of the donors, about 260 Gb of sequence data and 90 million to 130 million unique TCR beta sequences from 180 million or so T cells were reported. Roughly 300 gigabases of sequencing data and some 85 million unique TCR sequences were included in an early release covering roughly 700 HLA-typed donors. Among the roughly 400 genotyped donors, more than 70% belonged to the genetic ancestry cluster associated with self-reported Caucasian donors. The study aimed to test whether cataloging public T cell receptors could reveal signatures of past pathogen exposure. The T cell repertoires of 700 or so subjects were profiled by immunosequencing and related to cytomegalovirus serostatus. Along with the approximately 600-subject first cohort, a separate validation cohort of 120 different subjects was used. The study combined high-throughput TCR immunosequencing, statistical association of individual TCRs with disease status, and machine learning to predict cytomegalovirus infection status. In a later analysis, previously published TCR beta repertoires from 550 to 700 donors were re-analyzed and high-resolution HLA genotyping was added so that TCR occurrence patterns could be studied. The later analysis used no new phenotypic data to find candidate immune exposures, relying instead on TCR beta sequences and their occurrence across donors. To decide whether each TCR beta V gene segment behaved as functional or pseudogenic, an earlier analysis of over 500 of the donors relied on high-throughput TCR beta sequencing. Donor age, sex, ethnicity and CMV serostatus were compiled together with the repertoire data. In a later genetic analysis, genome-wide SNP genotypes for about three fifths of the roughly 670 donors were used, and that subset was treated as a discovery cohort. All discovery cohort repertoires had been generated on a single sequencing platform. Class I and class II HLA loci were covered by the typing at four-digit resolution. Typing coverage varied by locus: roughly 620-640 donors for A, B, C, DRB1 and DQB1; under 550 for DQA1; over 600 for DPA1; roughly 450 for DPB1. A handful of DR-DQ haplotypes were treated as single units for association and clustering because of strong linkage in the cohort. Among about 390 genotyped donors of the cohort, an average of around 240,000 unique TCR beta nucleotide sequences were sequenced per donor, about a sixth of them non-productive. Paper-wide results and their limitations: In a later analysis, the rate of TCR association differed among HLA loci, with DRB1 alleles having the most associated TCRs and HLA-C alleles having the fewest. It was suggested by the authors that the approach could potentially be generalized to other disease states and immunological phenotypes. Three of the identified cytomegalovirus-associated TCR beta chains were confirmed in vitro to be specific for cytomegalovirus antigens. Most CMV-associated TCR beta chains appeared to be HLA-restricted in a later analysis, and the HLA associations seemed to be driven largely by CMV exposure. A total of 150 to 200 TCR beta chains were listed by the study as associated with cytomegalovirus. Cytomegalovirus status was reported to be diagnosed by the classifier with high specificity and sensitivity in both the original and validation cohorts. Because the 87-base-pair reads could not distinguish some IMGT-functional V segments, including TRBV6-2 and TRBV6-3, those segments were excluded. When HLA alleles, especially DR and DQ, strongly co-occurred, attributing TCR associations to individual alleles was difficult. V-gene and J-gene trimming of TCR beta chains was associated with a missense DCLRE1C variant in a later genetic analysis, and the association was replicated in an independent cohort. In a later genetic analysis, fewer N-insertions in productive TCRs were reported among donors in an Asian-associated ancestry cluster than the roughly 700-donor mean. Because HLA typing was unavailable for some donors at each locus, only the typed subset was used in association tests. While some public TCRs were present in many individuals, most TCR sequences turned up only very rarely across donors. CMV serostatus was the only immune exposure information available for the cohort. An earlier analysis of 450 to 750 of the donors showed that most TCR beta V segments appeared in productive rearrangements either about 87% or about 30% of the time, which broadly matched IMGT annotations. The cohort was sequenced for TCR beta chains only, and without alpha or paired-chain data the features that could be detected were limited. Specific HLA alleles were associated with roughly 16,000 TCR beta sequences at a false discovery rate of 0.05 in a later analysis. In a later analysis, several top co-occurrence clusters were reported to appear linked to parvovirus B19, influenza, CMV and Epstein-Barr virus. Linkage disequilibrium might explain the correlated functional status among segregating V segments, but an unknown experimental factor could not be ruled out. Sequencing depth was assumed to be roughly uniform across donors in the presence/absence analyses, though that assumption may not hold. Because counts were too low, seventeen rarely observed V segments, including chromosome 9 orphons, were left out of the earlier analysis of 587 of the donors. A further reported finding was that TCR beta sequences accurately predicted the HLA-A and HLA-B alleles for most subjects in the first cohort. A later analysis found that HLA-associated TCR beta chains were more clonally expanded and had lower generation probabilities than equally common non-associated chains. A group of highly shared sequence variants was considered likely to be a technical artifact of the sequencing pipeline.

The cohort was made up of around 720 healthy bone marrow donors. All cohort members were sampled while nominally healthy, although unrecorded immune exposures were likely present. The donor was CMV seropositive and was included in the group of 250 to 350 seropositive cohort members. Every donor gave a peripheral blood sample, and the peripheral blood mononuclear cells from that sample were used for TCR beta sequencing. Genomic DNA extraction from the blood cell samples was performed with the Qiagen DNeasy Blood Extraction Kit. The germline V gene (reference sequence) provides CDR1 SEHNR and CDR2 FQNEAQ. Including the terminal cysteine and phenylalanine, the CDR3 comprises 14 residues. Only CDR3 DNA remains: 42 bases, in frame from the first base. Deletion took 5 bases off V and 6 bases off J, with a span of 17 bases between the germline ends. To prepare the library, the immunoSEQ multiplex PCR assay was applied. The multiplex PCR relied on a mix of 60 forward primers for TCR Vbeta segments and 13 reverse primers for TCR Jbeta segments. The CDR3 region of rearranged TCR beta genes was amplified from genomic DNA by a multiplex PCR assay. The amplified TCR beta libraries were sequenced on the Illumina HiSeq System as 87-base-pair reads. The paper's processing steps were these. A later analysis tallied 75 million to 85 million unique TCR beta chains across the 610 or so repertoires, and approximately 12 million of those chains were shared by two or more donors. A nearest-neighbor algorithm error-corrected the raw reads and collapsed the reads into unique sequences, merging closely related sequences to remove PCR and sequencing errors. CDR3 sequences were aligned to IMGT reference sequences to assign V, D and J gene segments. For a sequence to be retained, a match of at least six nucleotides was required to both a V gene segment and a J gene segment. Rearrangements were called productive when the CDR3 lacked stop codons and stayed in frame with V and J; all others were non-productive. CDR3 was defined according to IMGT convention as the region running from the second conserved V-encoded cysteine to the conserved J-encoded phenylalanine. Sequences without an unambiguous match to a single V gene segment were excluded from the earlier analysis of a few hundred of the donors. In an earlier analysis of a few hundred of the donors, V segments were called functional above 56.7% productive rearrangements and were called segregating when the between-donor standard deviation exceeded 5%. A statistical classification framework was built for diagnosing cytomegalovirus status from the catalog of TCR beta chain sequences. V and J gene assignment, in a later analysis, came from comparing TCR nucleotide sequences with IMGT/GENE-DB human TR gene sequences. In a later analysis, CDR3 sequences and most-parsimonious VDJ recombination scenarios were assigned using the TCRdist pipeline. In a later analysis, each TCR beta chain was defined by its CDR3 amino acid sequence together with its V-gene family, and reads without a unique V-gene family were excluded. As a way to deal with suspected cross-contamination and a sequencing artifact, a later analysis dropped nearly 600 nucleotide sequences that were highly shared and had low generation probability. A later analysis calculated a clonal expansion index for each public chain from normalized within-repertoire ranks of inferred template counts. A later analysis computed generation probabilities with a VDJ recombination model fitted to out-of-frame rearrangements, and checked the results against IGoR. A later analysis scored TCR-TCR, TCR-HLA and TCR-CMV co-occurrence with hypergeometric tests, applying a repertoire-size bias correction to TCR pairs. In a later analysis, false discovery rates were estimated by permuting HLA or CMV assignments 20 times. In a later analysis, co-occurring TCRs were grouped with DBSCAN, and TCRdist sequence similarity was added when clustering was performed within HLA-allele-positive subsets. Co-occurrence clustering excluded repertoires with fewer than 30,000 or more than 120,000 public chains, plus five with anomalous nucleotide sharing. Held by TCRdb, this immuneACCESS table contains in-frame sequences only and omits some clones. Under half of the omission traces to an unresolved V gene where checked; the cause of the rest is unknown. V and J calls and clone size are given by that table; D and trimming were obtained from the DNA. The sample records more than 150,000 clones, 65% to 85% of which are singletons. The ten largest clonotypes hold around 1.4% of the sample.

This TCR derives from a girl between 5 and 17 years old in good health and CMV-seropositive. Sequencing input: PBMCs. The rearranged chain carries TRBV7-9 and TRBJ2-7, with TRBD2 perhaps the D gene, on 6 matching bases. The CDR3 reads CASSPAGTSLEQYF. Here is the DNA: TGTGCCAGCAGCCCCGCCGGGACTTCACTCGAGCAGTACTTC.